The sequence of this T cell receptor (beta chain) was determined in a study of blood T cell repertoires in COVID-19. Whole-study context: The analysed material was cDNA or gDNA that came from T cells, B-cell-depleted T cells, or PBMCs.

CDR3 length equals 12 residues. V was clipped by 5 bases and J by 5 bases, with 6 bases between them. Per the germline V gene, CDR1 is SGHTA and CDR2 is FQGTGA. Method: immunoSEQ multiplex PCR; TCRdb's copy keeps in-frame clones and lacks some. The sample includes just over 95,000 clones, around 81% of them seen just once. The rearrangement links TRBV7-3 to TRBJ2-2, with no clear D. This TCR was sampled from a man aged 60 to 69 with acute or convalescent COVID-19. Input material: peripheral blood. The CDR3, as DNA: TGTGCCAGCAGCCCCCCTACCGGGGAGCTGTTTTTT. Its translation: CASSPPTGELFF.